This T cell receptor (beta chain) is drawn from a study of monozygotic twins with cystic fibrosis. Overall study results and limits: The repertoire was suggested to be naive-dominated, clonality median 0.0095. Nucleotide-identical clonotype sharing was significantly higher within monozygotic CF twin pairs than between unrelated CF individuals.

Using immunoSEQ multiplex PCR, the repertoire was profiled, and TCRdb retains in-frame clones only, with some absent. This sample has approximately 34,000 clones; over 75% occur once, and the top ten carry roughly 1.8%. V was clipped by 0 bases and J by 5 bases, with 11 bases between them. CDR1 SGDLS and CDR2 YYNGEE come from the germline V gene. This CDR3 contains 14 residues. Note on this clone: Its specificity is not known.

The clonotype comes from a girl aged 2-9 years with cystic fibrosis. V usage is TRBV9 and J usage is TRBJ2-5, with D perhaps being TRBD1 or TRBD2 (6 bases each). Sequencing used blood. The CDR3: CASSVDGGRETQYF. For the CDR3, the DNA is TGTGCCAGCAGCGTAGATGGGGGGCGGGAGACCCAGTACTTC.